A single sample is the source of the 32 T cell receptor beta chains below, sequenced in a study of CD8+ T cells in alopecia areata. Extracted from the samples, RNA was reverse transcribed into cDNA to serve as the sequencing template. The method was immunoSEQ multiplex PCR; TCRdb's version includes in-frame clones alone and lacks a portion of them. Of hundreds of thousands of clones listed, approximately 60% were seen once; the top ten hold 0.93%. The treatment denotes: oral pan-JAK inhibitor, 5-10 mg twice daily. Here the sequenced sample was CD4+ T cells sorted from blood, taken at week 52, from a patient treated with tofacitinib. These receptors were obtained from a human donor with alopecia areata.

The gene calls are TRBV23-1 and TRBJ2-3; D tentatively fits TRBD1 or TRBD2 (5 bases each). TRBV23-1 is an ORF, and what it does is uncertain. Trimming pared 4 bases from V and 8 bases from J, leaving 19 bases between. The length of the CDR3 is 15 residues. The CDR3 region is CASSPVSGTTSTQYF. The CDR3 DNA follows: TGCGCCAGCAGTCCCGTTTCCGGGACGACAAGTACGCAGTATTTT.

This clone has only a few counts. The genes are TRBV29-1 and TRBJ2-5; the D is unclear. Germline V CDR1 and CDR2: SQVTM, ANQGSEA. Deletions cut 7 bases from V and 5 bases from J, with 17 bases between. The CDR3 contains 13 residues. The CDR3 bases are TGCAGCGCACGGGTCTCTAACGGGGAGACCCAGTACTTC. It translates to CSARVSNGETQYF.

This clone has a handful of counts. The chain uses TRBV5-1 and TRBJ1-1; D might be TRBD1 (5 bases). V was clipped by 3 bases and J by 0 bases, with 9 bases between them. This CDR3 is built from 14 residues. CDR1 and CDR2 (germline): SGHRS, YFSETQ. The CDR3 protein is CASSYGHMNTEAFF. The DNA of the CDR3 is TGCGCCAGCAGCTACGGACATATGAACACTGAAGCTTTCTTT.

This clone has only a few counts. At the DNA level, this CDR3 is encoded by other sequences in the same sample as well. The rearrangement uses TRBV29-1 and TRBJ1-1; no definite D call. Between the trimmed V and J ends, which lost 6 bases and 2 bases, there was a span of 13 bases. From germline, CDR1 is SQVTM and CDR2 ANQGSEA. This CDR3 has 13 amino acids. In DNA, the CDR3 is TGCAGCGTGGCCTTCAGGTTAAACACTGAAGCTTTCTTT. It specifies CSVAFRLNTEAFF.

V gene TRBV30 combines with J gene TRBJ2-7; 7 bases are a match to TRBD1. V lost 7 bases and J lost 1; bases outside the gene matches: 7. The length of the CDR3 is 13 residues. Per germline, CDR1 GTSNPN and CDR2 SVGIG (reference sequence). The CDR3 region is CAFRGRGSYEQYF. CDR3 nucleotide sequence: TGTGCCTTTAGGGGGCGAGGGTCCTACGAGCAGTACTTC. Full variable domain (rest looked up from reference TRBV30 and TRBJ2-7): SQTIHQWPATLVQPVGSPLSLECTVEGTSNPNLYWYRQAAGRGLQLLFYSVGIGQISSEVPQNLSASRPQDRQFILSSKKLLLSDSGFYLCAFRGRGSYEQYFGPGTRLTVT.

The V call is TRBV25-1, the J call TRBJ1-2; D remains unclear. The ends were cut back, 5 bases at V and 8 bases at J, with 15 bases in the middle. The CDR3 has 13 residues. CDR1 is MGHDK, CDR2 SYGVNS, per germline. The CDR3 DNA reads as TGTGCCAGCAGTCCATATGGAGTTGGCGGCTACACCTTC. It yields the protein CASSPYGVGGYTF.

This rearrangement joins TRBV30 to TRBJ2-7, with 7 bases lining up with TRBD2. Looked up from germline, CDR1 is GTSNPN and CDR2 is SVGIG (reference sequence). CDR3 length: 12 residues. CDR3 DNA: TGTGCTCGGGGGGACGGATCCTACGAGCAGTACTTC. This encodes CARGDGSYEQYF. The variable domain in full, with the rest retrieved from reference TRBV30 and TRBJ2-7, is SQTIHQWPATLVQPVGSPLSLECTVEGTSNPNLYWYRQAAGRGLQLLFYSVGIGQISSEVPQNLSASRPQDRQFILSSKKLLLSDSGFYLCARGDGSYEQYFGPGTRLTVT.

The gene calls are TRBV7-9 and TRBJ2-5; possible D gene TRBD1, 5 bases. The germline gives CDR1 SEHNR, CDR2 FQNEAQ (reference sequence). This CDR3 has 16 residues. Trimming took off 1 base at V and 4 bases at J, with 16 bases between the two ends. CDR3 in amino acids: CASSLGATSGRETQYF. The CDR3 DNA reads TGTGCCAGCAGCTTAGGGGCGACATCAGGGCGAGAGACCCAGTACTTC. Together with reference TRBV7-9 and TRBJ2-5, the CDR3 gives the full variable domain: DTGVSQNPRHKITKRGQNVTFRCDPISEHNRLYWYRQTLGQGPEFLTYFQNEAQLEKSRLLSDRFSAERPKGSFSTLEIQRTEQGDSAMYLCASSLGATSGRETQYFGPGTRLLVL.

This sequence joins TRBV5-6 and TRBJ1-5; tentative D call: TRBD1 (6 bases). CDR3 length equals 15 residues. V lost 4 bases and J lost 6, with 17 bases in between. Germline V gene sequence: CDR1 SGHDT, CDR2 YYEEEE. This chain's CDR3 is CASSVTGGGGQPQHF. The CDR3 DNA reads TGTGCCAGCAGCGTGACAGGAGGTGGGGGTCAGCCCCAGCATTTT.

The V call is TRBV25-1, the J call TRBJ2-2, with 7 bases aligning to TRBD1. In germline, CDR1 is MGHDK, CDR2 SYGVNS. This CDR3 has 14 amino acids. V lost 7 bases, J lost 8 bases, and 10 bases stayed unmatched. CDR3 DNA sequence: TGTGCCAGCAAAAGGGGGCCCTCAGCGGGGGAGCTGTTTTTT. This codes for CASKRGPSAGELFF. The full variable domain, its missing parts supplied by reference TRBV25-1 and TRBJ2-2, is EADIYQTPRYLVIGTGKKITLECSQTMGHDKMYWYQQDPGMELHLIHYSYGVNSTEKGDLSSESTVSRIRTEHFPLTLESARPSHTSQYLCASKRGPSAGELFFGEGSRLTVL.

The rearrangement uses TRBV29-1 and TRBJ2-5; 9 bases match TRBD1. The CDR3 runs 14 residues. Per germline, CDR1 SQVTM and CDR2 ANQGSEA. The trim removed 7 bases at V and 4 bases at J, leaving 10 bases unmatched. The CDR3 nucleotides read TGCAGCGCACAAGACAGGGGGGTGGTAGAGACCCAGTACTTC. It codes for CSAQDRGVVETQYF.

Of note for this clone: The limits of the CDR3 on the DNA are not certain, so only TCRdb's listed CDR3 is given. The rearrangement uses TRBV5-4 and TRBJ2-1; the table names TRBD2, a call not compared with the DNA. Inclusive of both ends, the CDR3 amounts to 13 amino acids. From germline, CDR1 is SGHNT and CDR2 YYREEE (reference sequence). The chain's CDR3 is CASSTSGIDEQFF.

The rearrangement uses TRBV7-9 and TRBJ2-5; no definite D call. Germline lookup yields CDR1 SEHNR and CDR2 FQNEAQ (reference sequence). Trimming took 6 bases from V and 8 from J, leaving 16 bases between them. The CDR3 covers 13 residues. CDR3 protein: CASSYRTERTQYF. The CDR3 nucleotides read TGTGCCAGCAGTTATCGGACCGAGCGAACCCAGTACTTC.

Remarks on this clone: One end of the junction varies from germline; a read error may be responsible. This chain links TRBV5-1 with TRBJ2-7, with 7 bases matching TRBD1. The CDR3 has 13 residues. Per germline, CDR1 SGHRS and CDR2 YFSETQ. The CDR3 reads CASSLTGDYERYF. The CDR3 DNA reads as TGCGCCAGCAGCTTGACAGGGGATTACGAGCGGTACTTC.

This sequence joins TRBV9 and TRBJ2-5; TRBD1 matches at 10 bases. CDR3 size: 18 residues. Trimming removed 3 bases from V and 2 bases from J; junction bases left unmatched: 13. Per germline, CDR1 SGDLS and CDR2 YYNGEE. The CDR3 region has the DNA TGTGCCAGCAGCGCGCACTTACCAGGACAGGGGGGGCAAGAGACCCAGTACTTC. Its protein is CASSAHLPGQGGQETQYF.

J is TRBJ2-2 and V is TRBV6-5, with 9 bases identical to TRBD1. In germline, CDR1 is MNHEY, CDR2 SVGAGI. CDR3 length: 13 amino acids. V gave up 10 bases and J gave up 5 bases; unmatched junction bases: 5. CDR3 coding DNA: TGTGCCACCGGACAGGGGTGGACCGGGGAGCTGTTTTTT. Its protein product is CATGQGWTGELFF.

The V call is TRBV7-2, the J call TRBJ2-1; 7 bases map to TRBD2. This CDR3 is built from 16 residues. The germline CDR1 and CDR2 sequences are SGHTA and FQGNSA. V lost 3 bases and J lost 0; bases outside the gene matches: 5. For the CDR3, the DNA is TGTGCCAGCAGCTTTATAGCGGGCGTCTCCTACAATGAGCAGTTCTTC. Translating it yields CASSFIAGVSYNEQFF. Looking up the rest from reference TRBV7-2 and TRBJ2-1 gives the full variable domain: GAGVSQSPSNKVTEKGKDVELRCDPISGHTALYWYRQSLGQGLEFLIYFQGNSAPDKSGLPSDRFSAERTGGSVSTLTIQRTQQEDSAVYLCASSFIAGVSYNEQFFGPGTRLTVL.

The V gene is TRBV29-1, the J gene TRBJ2-7, with D possibly TRBD1 on 6 matching bases. With 4 bases removed from V and 2 bases from J, the gap between germline ends came to 12 bases. The CDR3 has 13 amino acids. The germline CDR1 and CDR2 sequences are SQVTM and ANQGSEA. CDR3 in amino acids: CSVVYRETYEQYF. The CDR3 DNA reads TGCAGCGTTGTCTACAGGGAAACCTACGAGCAGTACTTC.

V is TRBV30 and J is TRBJ2-5; D uncertain. CDR1 and CDR2 (germline): GTSNPN, SVGIG (reference sequence). This CDR3 is built from 13 residues. V lost 3 bases and J 1 base, leaving 9 bases between the germline ends. CDR3 bases: TGTGCCTGGAGCCGACGGCGCCAAGAGACCCAGTACTTC. Translating it yields CAWSRRRQETQYF.

The CDR3 DNA sequence: TGTGCCAGCAGTGGTCCAGTGACAGGGGGCGAACCGCCGTCGGATACGCAGTATTTT. Protein product: CASSGPVTGGEPPSDTQYF. The rearrangement links TRBV2 to TRBJ2-3; 10 positions match TRBD1. CDR1 and CDR2 from the germline V gene are SNHLY and FYNNEI. The CDR3 is 19 amino acids. V lost 4 bases to trimming and J lost 6 bases; unmatched junction nucleotides: 19.

The sample holds a few counts of this clone. The J gene is TRBJ2-3, the V gene TRBV29-1; 10 bases match TRBD2. The V gene end was trimmed by 6 bases and the J gene end by 1 base; junction bases not matched to a gene: 4. CDR1 SQVTM and CDR2 ANQGSEA come from the germline V gene. CDR3 length: 14 amino acids. The CDR3 protein is CSVTSGGGTDTQYF. As DNA, the CDR3 is TGCAGCGTGACCAGCGGGGGGGGCACAGATACGCAGTATTTT.

V and J are TRBV30 and TRBJ1-4; a weak D match, TRBD1 (6 bases). Germline V lookup: CDR1 GTSNPN, CDR2 SVGIG (reference sequence). Trimming left V 1 base short and J 8 bases short, with 17 bases between. This CDR3 has 15 amino acids. The CDR3: CAWSGAGARGEKLFF. CDR3 coding DNA: TGTGCCTGGAGTGGGGCAGGGGCTCGAGGCGAAAAACTGTTTTTT.

The rearrangement uses TRBV6-6 and TRBJ2-2; 10 bases line up with TRBD1. V was pared by 4 bases and J by 4 bases, with 0 bases of the junction left unmatched. This CDR3 region has 14 residues. Germline V CDR1 and CDR2: MNHNY, SVGAGI (reference sequence). CDR3 protein: CASSWTGGTGELFF. CDR3 coding DNA: TGTGCCAGCAGTTGGACAGGGGGCACCGGGGAGCTGTTTTTT.

This chain links TRBV30 with TRBJ1-2; D call uncertain. From germline, CDR1 is GTSNPN and CDR2 SVGIG (reference sequence). CDR3 length: 10 residues. CDR3 sequence: CASAFYGYTF. The DNA of the CDR3 is TGTGCGTCGGCGTTCTATGGCTACACCTTC.

The chain links TRBV6-5 to TRBJ2-7; 8 positions match TRBD1. The trim removed 5 bases at V and 2 bases at J, leaving 5 bases unmatched. This CDR3 is built from 14 residues. Germline CDR1 MNHEY, CDR2 SVGAGI. The CDR3 coding sequence is TGTGCCAGCAGTCTACAGGGGGTCACCTACGAGCAGTACTTC. This encodes CASSLQGVTYEQYF.

The V call is TRBV6-5, the J call TRBJ2-7, with D perhaps being TRBD1 or TRBD2 (5 bases each). V dropped 2 bases and J dropped 6 bases, with 11 bases sitting between them. Germline CDR1 is MNHEY and CDR2 is SVGAGI. The CDR3 runs 13 residues. This CDR3 reads CASSYGSGAEQYF. The CDR3 DNA follows: TGTGCCAGCAGTTACGGTTCCGGGGCCGAGCAGTACTTC.

The rearrangement uses TRBV7-9 and TRBJ2-7; the D gene is possibly TRBD1 (5 bases). The V gene lost 5 bases and the J gene lost 2 bases, with 10 bases spanning the gap. This CDR3 has 13 residues. Germline loops: CDR1 SEHNR, CDR2 FQNEAQ (reference sequence). The CDR3 region has the DNA TGTGCCAGCAGCGGAGACAGCCCCTACGAGCAGTACTTC. It encodes CASSGDSPYEQYF.

The chain combines TRBV5-6 with TRBJ1-2; D ambiguous. This CDR3 is 13 amino acids long. The V end was cut by 5 bases, the J end by 1 base, with 9 bases between. The germline gives CDR1 SGHDT, CDR2 YYEEEE. In DNA, the CDR3 is TGTGCCAGCAGGGAGTGGCGTAACTATGGCTACACCTTC. It encodes CASREWRNYGYTF.

This clone is a singleton in its sample. The V gene is TRBV5-6, the J gene TRBJ1-1; D is uncertain. The germline V gene encodes CDR1 SGHDT and CDR2 YYEEEE. The length of the CDR3 is 15 residues. V lost 4 bases and J 1 base, leaving 14 bases between the germline ends. CDR3 DNA: TGTGCCAGCAGCATTGGGCAGTCGGAGAACACTGAAGCTTTCTTT. It encodes CASSIGQSENTEAFF.

The gene calls are TRBV4-2 and TRBJ1-5; 8 positions match TRBD1. The J segment lost 7 bases and the V segment lost 0 bases, leaving 8 bases of the junction unmatched. The CDR3 contains 16 residues. CDR1 and CDR2 from the germline V gene are LGHNA and YNFKEQ. CDR3 protein: CASSQEGTGTGQPQHF. CDR3 DNA: TGTGCCAGCAGCCAAGAGGGAACAGGGACAGGACAGCCCCAGCATTTT.

In this sample, this clone turned up a few times. V is TRBV7-9 and J is TRBJ2-5; D gene uncertain. CDR3 length equals 14 residues. Trimming removed 0 bases at V and 2 bases at J, with 7 bases between. CDR1 and CDR2 from the germline V gene are SEHNR and FQNEAQ (reference sequence). In nucleotides, the CDR3 is TGTGCCAGCAGCTTAGCGCACAGTCAAGAGACCCAGTACTTC. Amino acid sequence: CASSLAHSQETQYF. Together with reference TRBV7-9 and TRBJ2-5, the CDR3 gives the full variable domain: DTGVSQNPRHKITKRGQNVTFRCDPISEHNRLYWYRQTLGQGPEFLTYFQNEAQLEKSRLLSDRFSAERPKGSFSTLEIQRTEQGDSAMYLCASSLAHSQETQYFGPGTRLLVL.

This chain links TRBV30 with TRBJ2-5; 9 bases align to TRBD2. J lost 1 base, V lost 0 bases, and 6 bases had no gene match. The germline CDR1 and CDR2 sequences are GTSNPN and SVGIG (reference sequence). The CDR3 runs to 16 residues. The CDR3 region has the DNA TGTGCCTGGAGTGTGGGCGTTAGCGGGGGCCAAGAGACCCAGTACTTC. Its translation: CAWSVGVSGGQETQYF.